The 13 T cell receptor beta chains below were found in one sample sequenced in a study of cytotoxic CD8 clonotypes in ibrutinib-treated CLL. The protocol was immunoSEQ multiplex PCR, while the TCRdb copy is restricted to in-frame clones and leaves out a portion. The data hold roughly 17,000 clones, with approximately 64% observed a single time. The sequences come from PBMCs, collected after 12 months of ibrutinib treatment. The origin of the receptors is a human donor with chronic lymphocytic leukemia.

The sample holds a few counts of this clone. V is TRBV29-1 and J is TRBJ1-1; D gene unclear. Per germline, CDR1 SQVTM and CDR2 ANQGSEA. V gave up 8 bases and J gave up 5 bases, with 15 bases separating them. This CDR3 region has 12 residues. CDR3 nucleotides: TGCAGCATGAGACGCGAGGCGACTGAAGCTTTCTTT. Protein: CSMRREATEAFF. The whole variable domain, filled in from reference TRBV29-1 and TRBJ1-1, reads SAVISQKPSRDICQRGTSLTIQCQVDSQVTMMFWYRQQPGQSLTLIATANQGSEATYESGFVIDKFPISRPNLTFSTLTVSNMSPEDSSIYLCSMRREATEAFFGQGTRLTVV.

The chain combines TRBV10-1 with TRBJ2-2; D is perhaps TRBD1 (6 bases). The ends were cut back, 5 bases at V and 3 bases at J, with 10 bases in the middle. CDR1 is WNHNN and CDR2 is SYGVQD in the germline V gene (reference sequence). The CDR3 runs to 14 residues. The CDR3 region is CASSMGHDTGELFF. The CDR3 coding sequence is TGCGCCAGCAGTATGGGACACGACACCGGGGAGCTGTTTTTT.

This sequence joins TRBV19 and TRBJ1-2, with 9 bases that match TRBD1. There are 17 residues in the CDR3. V lost 10 bases to trimming and J lost 2 bases; unmatched junction nucleotides: 17. From germline, CDR1 is LNHDA and CDR2 SQIVND (reference sequence). This CDR3 reads CATFPGTGMGRNYGYTF. The CDR3 DNA reads TGTGCCACTTTCCCCGGGACAGGGATGGGAAGGAACTATGGCTACACCTTC.

This chain links TRBV4-1 with TRBJ2-2; D perhaps matches TRBD1 (5 bases). Trimming took off 0 bases at V and 7 bases at J, with 9 bases between the two ends. CDR3 size: 14 residues. CDR1 and CDR2 from the germline V gene are MGHRA and YSYEKL. The CDR3: CASSQEDTNGELFF. CDR3 DNA sequence: TGCGCCAGCAGCCAAGAGGACACAAACGGGGAGCTGTTTTTT.

The rearrangement uses TRBV7-8 and TRBJ2-5; 7 nucleotides line up with TRBD2. CDR1 SGHVS and CDR2 FQNEAQ come from the germline V gene. With 5 bases clipped from V and 4 bases from J, the junction kept 13 bases outside the gene matches. The CDR3 sequence is 16 residues long. The CDR3 here is CASSTLGVAGGETQYF. The CDR3 DNA sequence: TGTGCCAGCAGCACCTTGGGGGTAGCGGGCGGAGAGACCCAGTACTTC.

The chain is built from TRBV4-1 and TRBJ2-7; no reliable D call. The CDR3 sequence is 18 residues long. With 1 base removed from V and 2 bases from J, the gap between germline ends came to 21 bases. The germline V gene has CDR1 MGHRA and CDR2 YSYEKL. The CDR3 here is CASSQGGPVSGRAYEQYF. The CDR3 DNA follows: TGCGCCAGCAGCCAAGGTGGGCCGGTGTCAGGACGAGCCTACGAGCAGTACTTC.

Of note for this clone: A read error may account for a junction end that differs from germline. J is TRBJ1-2 and V is TRBV19; no reliable D call. The germline CDR1 and CDR2 sequences are LNHDA and SQIVND (reference sequence). The CDR3 is 8 residues long. The CDR3 nucleotides read TGTGCCAGTAGTACCCCTTTTTTC. Translating it yields CASSTPFF.

V gene TRBV5-5 combines with J gene TRBJ1-5; TRBD1 is a possible D gene (5 bases). The germline V and J ends were trimmed by 1 base and 5 bases, with 16 bases remaining between them. Germline V CDR1 and CDR2: SGHKS, YYEKEE (reference sequence). CDR3 length: 16 residues. DNA of the CDR3: TGTGCCAGCAGCTTGTATCGGACAACGTCTTATCAGCCCCAGCATTTT. Encoded protein: CASSLYRTTSYQPQHF.

This rearrangement joins TRBV7-2 to TRBJ1-1, with a possible D match to TRBD1 (6 bases). The length of the CDR3 is 14 residues. V lost 8 bases to trimming and J lost 3 bases, with 16 bases between them. Germline V lookup: CDR1 SGHTA, CDR2 FQGNSA. The CDR3 spells CASGGSWGDTEAFF. The CDR3 DNA follows: TGTGCCAGCGGGGGCTCCTGGGGGGACACTGAAGCTTTCTTT.

This clone occurred once. The CDR3 loop is CASSPGGSYEQYF. The CDR3 DNA reads TGTGCCAGCTCACCAGGGGGCTCCTACGAGCAGTACTTC. V gene TRBV18 combines with J gene TRBJ2-7; D is perhaps TRBD1 or TRBD2 (5 bases each). This CDR3 is 13 amino acids long. CDR1 is KGHSH and CDR2 is LQKENI in the germline V gene. V gave up 2 bases and J gave up 0 bases, with 5 bases separating them. Full variable domain (outside the CDR3, taken from reference TRBV18 and TRBJ2-7): NAGVMQNPRHLVRRRGQEARLRCSPMKGHSHVYWYRQLPEEGLKFMVYLQKENIIDESGMPKERFSAEFPKEGPSILRIQQVVRGDSAAYFCASSPGGSYEQYFGPGTRLTVT.

The V call is TRBV19, the J call TRBJ1-4; D not resolved. With 3 bases removed from V and 2 bases from J, the gap between germline ends came to 13 bases. The V gene's germline CDR1 is LNHDA and CDR2 SQIVND (reference sequence). The CDR3 is made up of 16 amino acids. The chain's CDR3 is CASSMGLTSTNEKLFF. The CDR3 DNA follows: TGTGCCAGTAGTATGGGTCTCACGTCCACTAATGAAAAACTGTTTTTT. Using reference TRBV19 and TRBJ1-4 for the parts outside the CDR3, the full variable domain is DGGITQSPKYLFRKEGQNVTLSCEQNLNHDAMYWYRQDPGQGLRLIYYSQIVNDFQKGDIAEGYSVSREKKESFPLTVTSAQKNPTAFYLCASSMGLTSTNEKLFFGSGTQLSVL.

This clone was counted between two and nine times. The V call is TRBV7-8, the J call TRBJ2-2; the match to TRBD2 covers 11 bases. The V and J ends lost 5 bases and 7 bases, in that order; junction bases with no gene match: 6. This CDR3 region has 15 residues. CDR1 and CDR2 (germline): SGHVS, FQNEAQ. The CDR3 region is CASSRLAGRGGELFF. CDR3 DNA sequence: TGTGCCAGCAGCAGACTAGCGGGAAGAGGCGGGGAGCTGTTTTTT.

The V gene is TRBV14, the J gene TRBJ2-1; D might be TRBD2 (6 bases). Germline-derived CDR1 and CDR2 are SGHDN and FVKESK. Trimming removed 0 bases at V and 0 bases at J, with 15 bases between. The CDR3 is made up of 18 amino acids. In DNA form, the CDR3 reads TGTGCCAGCAGCCAAGATCGAGTGGGGGGAGCCTCCTACAATGAGCAGTTCTTC. It translates to CASSQDRVGGASYNEQFF.